Listed below are T cell receptor beta chains from one sample, sequenced in a study of blood T cell repertoires in COVID-19. Assay: immunoSEQ multiplex PCR; the TCRdb copy retains only in-frame clones and omits some. The sample yields 110,000 or so clones, around 89% seen once. The sample taken for sequencing was peripheral blood. The receptors were sampled from a woman aged 45-65 years with acute or convalescent COVID-19. CDR3s include the opening cysteine and the closing phenylalanine or tryptophan. Clone size, where shown, is once, few, many, or a class for clones that have expanded.

CDR3 length: 14
V gene: TRBV18
clone size: NA
J gene: TRBJ1-6
CDR3 protein: CASSPEGAGSPLHF

CDR3 length: 14
V gene: TRBV5-1
clone size: NA
J gene: TRBJ1-5
CDR3 protein: CASSPRQPWWAQHF

CDR3 length: 12
V gene: TRBV28
clone size: NA
J gene: TRBJ1-1
CDR3 protein: CASSSDRVRAFF

CDR3 length: 16
V gene: TRBV28
clone size: few
J gene: TRBJ2-1
CDR3 protein: CASSFQAGPSYNEQFF

CDR3 length: 17
V gene: TRBV2
clone size: NA
J gene: TRBJ1-5
CDR3 protein: CASSGTGSSTTNQPQHF

CDR3 length: 14
V gene: TRBV7-2
clone size: NA
J gene: TRBJ1-4
CDR3 protein: CASSLEGQNGRLFF

CDR3 length: 15
V gene: TRBV28
clone size: NA
J gene: TRBJ1-1
CDR3 protein: CASSLSPGEGTEAFF

CDR3 length: 15
V gene: TRBV19
clone size: NA
J gene: TRBJ2-5
CDR3 protein: CASSAGTDFQETQYF

CDR3 length: 17
V gene: TRBV4-1
clone size: NA
J gene: TRBJ2-3
CDR3 protein: CASSQGFLGRETDTQYF

CDR3 length: 16
V gene: TRBV21-1
clone size: NA
J gene: TRBJ1-3
CDR3 protein: CASSLNDSYSGNTIYF

CDR3 length: 16
V gene: TRBV5-1
clone size: few
J gene: TRBJ2-7
CDR3 protein: CASSLDGQGGPYEQYF

CDR3 length: 15
V gene: TRBV14
clone size: NA
J gene: TRBJ1-1
CDR3 protein: CASSQDLEGSTEAFF

CDR3 length: 15
V gene: TRBV30
clone size: few
J gene: TRBJ1-4
CDR3 protein: CAWSPRRGAREKLFF

CDR3 length: 13
V gene: TRBV3-1/TRBV3-2
clone size: NA
J gene: TRBJ1-2
CDR3 protein: CASSPRVGGGYTF

CDR3 length: 15
V gene: TRBV18
clone size: NA
J gene: TRBJ1-4
CDR3 protein: CASSLYGPGGEKLFF

CDR3 length: 14
V gene: TRBV19
clone size: NA
J gene: TRBJ1-2
CDR3 protein: CASSIGGANYGYTF

CDR3 length: 17
V gene: TRBV5-1
clone size: few
J gene: TRBJ1-4
CDR3 protein: CASTRLGTGATNEKLFF

CDR3 length: 15
V gene: TRBV7-9
clone size: once
J gene: TRBJ1-3
CDR3 protein: CASSPIQGSGNTIYF

CDR3 length: 14
V gene: TRBV19
clone size: NA
J gene: TRBJ2-2
CDR3 protein: CASSRTGGTGELFF

CDR3 length: 13
V gene: TRBV25-1
clone size: NA
J gene: TRBJ2-1
CDR3 protein: CASTIGGHNEQFF

CDR3 length: 11
V gene: TRBV28
clone size: NA
J gene: TRBJ1-1
CDR3 protein: CASSSRGEAFF

CDR3 length: 16
V gene: TRBV4-1
clone size: NA
J gene: TRBJ1-5
CDR3 protein: CASSQDPGGVSQPQHF

CDR3 length: 11
V gene: TRBV30
clone size: NA
J gene: TRBJ2-7
CDR3 protein: CAGTTVYEQYF

CDR3 length: 12
V gene: TRBV13
clone size: once
J gene: TRBJ2-7
CDR3 protein: CASSATSYEQYF

CDR3 length: 13
V gene: TRBV7-8
clone size: NA
J gene: TRBJ2-7
CDR3 protein: CASSLDRVYEQYF

CDR3 length: 14
V gene: TRBV14
clone size: NA
J gene: TRBJ1-1
CDR3 protein: CASSQERGGAEAFF

CDR3 length: 13
V gene: TRBV2
clone size: NA
J gene: TRBJ1-4
CDR3 protein: CASSSDRNEKLFF

CDR3 length: 13
V gene: TRBV27
clone size: NA
J gene: TRBJ1-2
CDR3 protein: CASNPGGLGGYTF

CDR3 length: 12
V gene: TRBV28
clone size: NA
J gene: TRBJ1-1
CDR3 protein: CAIKPGNTEAFF

CDR3 length: 15
V gene: TRBV30
clone size: NA
J gene: TRBJ2-2
CDR3 protein: CAWSLQLGNTGELFF

CDR3 length: 16
V gene: TRBV7-9
clone size: NA
J gene: TRBJ1-4
CDR3 protein: CASSPRTGATNEKLFF

CDR3 length: 14
V gene: TRBV6-5
clone size: NA
J gene: TRBJ1-4
CDR3 protein: CASSYSQGEEKLFF

CDR3 length: 16
V gene: TRBV23-1
clone size: NA
J gene: TRBJ1-1
CDR3 protein: CASSQNGGLSWTEAFF

CDR3 length: 15
V gene: TRBV25-1
clone size: once
J gene: TRBJ1-4
CDR3 protein: CASSEWAEYNEKLFF

CDR3 length: 14
V gene: TRBV4-2
clone size: NA
J gene: TRBJ2-3
CDR3 protein: CASSQAGDADTQYF

CDR3 length: 13
V gene: TRBV5-1
clone size: NA
J gene: TRBJ1-4
CDR3 protein: CASSERASEKLFF

CDR3 length: 14
V gene: TRBV3-1/TRBV3-2
clone size: NA
J gene: TRBJ2-7
CDR3 protein: CASSQDRPGDEQYF

CDR3 length: 15
V gene: TRBV4-3
clone size: NA
J gene: TRBJ1-2
CDR3 protein: CASSQDMTGNYGYTF

CDR3 length: 14
V gene: TRBV30
clone size: NA
J gene: TRBJ1-2
CDR3 protein: CAWTPQVGSGGYTF

CDR3 length: 15
V gene: TRBV5-1
clone size: NA
J gene: TRBJ1-6
CDR3 protein: CASSLEVGSNSPLHF

CDR3 length: 12
V gene: TRBV10-3
clone size: NA
J gene: TRBJ2-5
CDR3 protein: CAISGAGETQYF

CDR3 length: 15
V gene: TRBV10-2
clone size: NA
J gene: TRBJ2-7
CDR3 protein: CASKPTGKGSYEQYF